This T cell receptor beta chain was retrieved from a study of early T cells in non-severe SARS-CoV-2 infection. Study findings and constraints: The VDJdb matching leaned toward anti-spike CD8 responses and overlooked private and CD4 specificities.

This clonotype was detected a few times. Its antigen remains unknown. As part of library construction, unique molecular identifiers were attached to individual cDNA molecules. Each CDR3 protein gets one entry after TCRdb re-called the 5' RACE reads with MiXCR. The sample has 52,000 or so distinct CDR3 sequences, under 8% seen once. After removal of 2 bases from V and 3 bases from J, the junction contained 6 bases not matched to a gene. CDR1 is LGHNA and CDR2 is YNFKEQ in the germline V gene. The CDR3 runs 16 residues. Sequenced material: whole blood, taken at baseline. V gene TRBV4-2 combines with J gene TRBJ2-5; TRBD1 matches at 10 bases. The clonotype originates from an adult who was a healthcare worker with PCR-confirmed SARS-CoV-2 infection or an uninfected control (not recorded which). The CDR3 here is CASSQPSGQGEETQYF. CDR3 nucleotide sequence: TGTGCCAGCAGCCAACCTTCCGGACAGGGGGAAGAGACCCAGTACTTC.